This T cell receptor beta chain emerged from a study of blood T cell repertoires in COVID-19. Germline V gives CDR1 SGHVS, CDR2 FQNEAQ. CDR3 length: 16 residues. V was clipped by 0 bases and J by 3 bases; unmatched bases: 6. The method was immunoSEQ multiplex PCR; TCRdb's version includes in-frame clones alone and lacks a portion of them. The table has around 250,000 clones, approximately 84% seen once. The chain carries TRBV7-8 and TRBJ2-3, with 7 bases aligning to TRBD1. Sequenced material: peripheral blood. The sequence derives from a woman over 75 with acute or convalescent COVID-19. For the CDR3, the DNA is TGTGCCAGCAGCTTAGCGGGAAGGGGGCGAACAGATACGCAGTATTTT. Protein sequence: CASSLAGRGRTDTQYF.